Below, 27 T cell receptor beta chains from the same sample are listed, as sequenced in a study of identical twins. TCRdb ran MiXCR on the 5' RACE reads and lists one entry per CDR3 protein. The table records roughly 150,000 distinct CDR3 sequences, under 4.5% of them present only once. Input material: memory T cells sorted from blood. The receptors shown here come from a man aged 18 to 30 in good health.

This clonotype was recorded at least ten times. This chain links TRBV29-1 with TRBJ2-7; D not resolved. The CDR3 runs 12 residues. Trimming removed 3 bases at V and 0 bases at J, with 6 bases between. CDR1 SQVTM and CDR2 ANQGSEA come from the germline V gene. CDR3 coding DNA: TGCAGCGTTGACGTGAACTCCTACGAGCAGTACTTC. Translation: CSVDVNSYEQYF.

This clonotype was seen repeatedly, ten times or more. The V and J genes are TRBV11-2 and TRBJ2-7, with D uncertain. The germline V gene has CDR1 SGHAT and CDR2 FQNNGV. V gave up 1 base and J gave up 4 bases, with 8 bases separating them. The CDR3 loop spans 13 amino acids. The CDR3 DNA reads as TGTGCCAGCAGCTTAGGCGCGTTTTACGAGCAGTACGTC. Translation: CASSLGAFYEQYV.

This clonotype has at least ten counts. This chain joins TRBV5-5 and TRBJ2-1, with 10 bases identical to TRBD1. This CDR3 is 17 amino acids long. CDR1 SGHKS and CDR2 YYEKEE come from the germline V gene (reference sequence). Trimming removed 3 bases from V and 1 base from J; junction bases left unmatched: 7. Written as DNA, the CDR3 is TGTGCCAGCAGCTCACGGCAGGGACAGGGGTCCTACAATGAGCAGTTCTTC. This translates into CASSSRQGQGSYNEQFF.

This clonotype has at least ten counts. V usage is TRBV7-9 and J usage is TRBJ2-5; TRBD1 or TRBD2 may be the D gene (5 bases each). The CDR3 spans 14 residues. The V gene's germline CDR1 is SEHNR and CDR2 FQNEAQ (reference sequence). V was clipped by 1 base and J by 4 bases, with 10 bases between them. CDR3 region: CASSLGAGRETQYF. In DNA form, the CDR3 reads TGTGCCAGCAGCTTAGGGGCAGGGAGAGAGACCCAGTACTTC.

Many counts were recorded for this clonotype. The chain joins TRBV15 to TRBJ2-5; TRBD1 aligns across 8 bases. V shed 5 bases and J 2 bases; nucleotides not matched to a gene: 10. The CDR3 length is 16 residues. Germline V CDR1 and CDR2: LNHNV, YYDKDF (reference sequence). The CDR3 DNA sequence: TGTGCCACCAGCGGGTGGACAGGGTATCAACAAGAGACCCAGTACTTC. As protein: CATSGWTGYQQETQYF.

In this sample, this clonotype turned up many times. DNA for the CDR3: TGTGCCAGCAGCTCGACTAGCGGGAGAACAGATACGCAGTATTTT. The encoded protein is CASSSTSGRTDTQYF. This chain joins TRBV7-3 and TRBJ2-3; 12 nucleotides align to TRBD2. The ends lost 4 bases at V and 3 bases at J; junction bases unmatched: 2. This CDR3 comprises 15 residues. Germline V gene lookup returns CDR1 SGHTA and CDR2 FQGTGA.

This clonotype was recorded at least ten times. The J gene is TRBJ2-7, the V gene TRBV11-2; 15 bases align to TRBD2. The V gene's germline CDR1 is SGHAT and CDR2 FQNNGV. This CDR3 is 20 amino acids long. The J segment lost 7 bases and the V segment lost 1 base, leaving 17 bases of the junction unmatched. Written as DNA, the CDR3 is TGTGCCAGCAGCTTAGGGTTCGGGACTAGCGGGAGGATACCCTTCGGGGAGCAGTACTTC. Protein sequence: CASSLGFGTSGRIPFGEQYF.

This clonotype has at least ten counts. The rearrangement links TRBV20-1 to TRBJ2-5; D might be TRBD1 or TRBD2, each matching 6 bases. V lost 2 bases and J lost 5, with 21 bases in between. The CDR3 loop spans 16 amino acids. Germline lookup yields CDR1 DFQATT and CDR2 SNEGSKA (reference sequence). CDR3: CSARIPFLRGRETQYF. In DNA form, the CDR3 reads TGCAGTGCTAGAATACCGTTTCTGAGGGGGAGGGAGACCCAGTACTTC.

This clonotype was counted ten times or more. The V call is TRBV29-1, the J call TRBJ2-3, with D possibly matching TRBD2 (6 bases). The CDR3 has 13 residues. With 6 bases removed from V and 4 bases from J, the gap between germline ends came to 14 bases. Germline V gene sequence: CDR1 SQVTM, CDR2 ANQGSEA. The CDR3 loop is CSVGVGGADTQYF. As DNA, the CDR3 is TGCAGCGTAGGGGTTGGAGGGGCAGATACGCAGTATTTT.

This clonotype was seen many times. CDR3 in DNA: TGTGCCAGCAGTTTGGAACAGGGATCCTACGAGCAGTACTTC. Encoded protein: CASSLEQGSYEQYF. The rearrangement joins TRBV28 to TRBJ2-7, with D possibly matching TRBD1 (6 bases). Per the germline V gene, CDR1 is MDHEN and CDR2 is SYDVKM. The CDR3 loop spans 14 amino acids. V was pared by 3 bases and J by 1 base, with 10 bases between.

This clonotype has at least ten counts. Germline and junction disagree at one end, which may indicate a read error. The chain uses TRBV6-2 or TRBV6-3 and TRBJ2-5, with a tentative D call TRBD1 (6 bases). Germline V gives CDR1 MNHEY, CDR2 SVGEGT. This CDR3 region has 10 residues. CDR3 sequence: CASHEGERDF. The CDR3 DNA reads TGTGCCAGCCATGAGGGGGAGAGGGACTTC.

This clonotype was detected ten times or more. The chain links TRBV11-2 to TRBJ2-1; D not certain. V was pared by 4 bases and J by 3 bases, with 19 bases between. The CDR3 has 17 amino acids. Germline assignment: CDR1 SGHAT and CDR2 FQNNGV. The CDR3 is CASSSLTPHPLYNEQFF. The CDR3 coding sequence is TGTGCCAGCAGCTCCCTGACCCCTCACCCCCTCTACAATGAGCAGTTCTTC.

Many counts were recorded for this clonotype. The V and J genes are TRBV7-9 and TRBJ2-5; 9 bases are shared with TRBD2. CDR1 is SEHNR, CDR2 FQNEAQ, per germline (reference sequence). J lost 5 bases, V lost 1 base, and 5 bases had no gene match. The CDR3 consists of 15 residues. In DNA, the CDR3 is TGTGCCAGCAGCTTAGGATGGCGGGAGGGCGAGACCCAGTACTTC. It specifies CASSLGWREGETQYF.

This clonotype was observed many times. V and J are TRBV7-2 and TRBJ2-7, with D possibly matching TRBD2 (5 bases). Germline V gives CDR1 SGHTA, CDR2 FQGNSA. The CDR3 loop spans 15 amino acids. The germline V and J ends were trimmed by 5 bases and 3 bases, with 17 bases remaining between them. In DNA form, the CDR3 reads TGTGCCAGCAGCGTTAGTAGCGACACCGTCTACGAGCAGTACTTC. Translation gives CASSVSSDTVYEQYF.

This clonotype came up many times. V usage is TRBV19 and J usage is TRBJ2-1, with D possibly matching TRBD2 (5 bases). The CDR3 length is 14 residues. CDR1 is LNHDA, CDR2 SQIVND, per germline (reference sequence). With 4 bases removed from V and 2 bases from J, the gap between germline ends came to 9 bases. The CDR3 DNA is TGTGCCAGTAGTACCCCGGGAACCTACAATGAGCAGTTCTTC. It codes for CASSTPGTYNEQFF.

This clonotype was observed at least ten times. This sequence joins TRBV20-1 and TRBJ1-1; D is perhaps TRBD1 (5 bases). The CDR3 is 13 amino acids. From germline, CDR1 is DFQATT and CDR2 SNEGSKA (reference sequence). The V and J ends lost 5 bases and 4 bases respectively, with 14 bases between them. This CDR3 reads CSAHTGGSTEAFF. In nucleotides, the CDR3 is TGCAGTGCTCATACGGGGGGTAGCACTGAAGCTTTCTTT.

This clonotype was seen repeatedly, ten times or more. The chain is built from TRBV20-1 and TRBJ2-5; TRBD1 matches 9 bases. The CDR3 spans 15 residues. Germline V gene data show CDR1 as DFQATT and CDR2 as SNEGSKA (reference sequence). V was pared by 2 bases and J by 5 bases, with 9 bases of the junction left unmatched. CDR3 region: CSARRRQGGGETQYF. DNA of the CDR3: TGCAGTGCTAGACGCCGACAGGGGGGAGGCGAGACCCAGTACTTC.

The sample holds many counts of this clonotype. This chain links TRBV11-3 with TRBJ2-2; TRBD1 is a possible D gene (6 bases). The CDR3 runs 16 residues. Germline-derived CDR1 and CDR2 are SGHNT and YENEEA. Trimming removed 0 bases from V and 5 bases from J, with 13 bases in between. For the CDR3, the DNA is TGTGCCAGCAGCTTAGATGGACAGCGACCGACCGGGGAGCTGTTTTTT. It encodes CASSLDGQRPTGELFF.

This clonotype was found many times. As DNA, the CDR3 is TGTGCCACCGGGCCGGGACAGGGCTACAATGAGCAGTTCTTC. It translates to CATGPGQGYNEQFF. The V and J genes are TRBV6-1 and TRBJ2-1; 9 bases are a match to TRBD1. Germline V lookup: CDR1 MNHNS, CDR2 SASEGT. The CDR3 contains 14 residues. Trimming took 10 bases from V and 3 from J; bases not matched to a gene: 7.

The J gene is TRBJ2-7, the V gene TRBV5-1; perhaps TRBD1 as D (6 bases). The CDR3 contains 14 residues. CDR1 and CDR2 (germline): SGHRS, YFSETQ. Deletions cut 4 bases from V and 2 bases from J, with 13 bases between. The CDR3 spells CASSPLGTPYEQYV. The CDR3, as DNA: TGCGCCAGCAGCCCCCTTGGGACACCCTACGAGCAGTACGTC.

This clonotype has just a few counts. This chain connects TRBV11-2 to TRBJ2-7, with 11 bases lining up with TRBD1. The CDR3 has 15 amino acids. The V segment lost 5 bases and the J segment 2 bases; nucleotides outside the gene matches: 5. The germline CDR1 and CDR2 sequences are SGHAT and FQNNGV. The CDR3 is CASSPRDRGAYEQYF. The CDR3 DNA sequence: TGTGCCAGCAGCCCCCGGGACAGGGGGGCCTACGAGCAGTACTTC.

This clonotype was observed many times. V gene TRBV5-5 combines with J gene TRBJ2-6; D remains ambiguous. The CDR3 covers 14 residues. Trimming left V 6 bases short and J 0 bases short, with 7 bases between. Germline V gene sequence: CDR1 SGHKS, CDR2 YYEKEE (reference sequence). The CDR3 bases are TGTGCCAGCAAACCTGACTCTGGGGCCAACGTCCTGACTTTC. Residues: CASKPDSGANVLTF.

This clonotype has a count of ten or more. This chain uses TRBV12-3 or TRBV12-4 with TRBJ2-3; D could derive from TRBD1 or TRBD2 (6 bases each). CDR3 size: 17 residues. The V end lost 3 bases, the J end lost 6 bases, and 22 bases lay between the germline ends. CDR3 in DNA: TGTGCCAGCAGTTTTGTCGGGGGCGGGCCGCTTTTGGATACGCAGTATTTT. It yields the protein CASSFVGGGPLLDTQYF.

This clonotype was found many times. V is TRBV7-9 and J is TRBJ2-1; TRBD2 aligns across 7 bases. In germline, CDR1 is SEHNR, CDR2 FQNEAQ (reference sequence). V lost 5 bases, J lost 10 bases, and 14 bases stayed unmatched. The CDR3 sequence is 15 residues long. The DNA of the CDR3 is TGTGCCAGCAGCGTAACCGGGACTACCTATAAGGAGCAGTTCTTC. Its protein is CASSVTGTTYKEQFF. Based on the CDR3 plus reference TRBV7-9 and TRBJ2-1, the full variable domain is DTGVSQNPRHKITKRGQNVTFRCDPISEHNRLYWYRQTLGQGPEFLTYFQNEAQLEKSRLLSDRFSAERPKGSFSTLEIQRTEQGDSAMYLCASSVTGTTYKEQFFGPGTRLTVL.

This clonotype was counted many times. V and J are TRBV2 and TRBJ2-5, with 14 bases lining up with TRBD2. J lost 6 bases, V lost 7 bases, and 13 bases had no gene match. This CDR3 contains 17 residues. CDR1 SNHLY and CDR2 FYNNEI come from the germline V gene. In DNA, the CDR3 is TGTGCCAGCACTCTGACTAGCGGGAGGGCCGGAGCTCAGACCCAGTACTTC. It codes for CASTLTSGRAGAQTQYF.

This clonotype has at least ten counts. This chain links TRBV20-1 with TRBJ2-7; a weak D match, TRBD1 (6 bases). Trimming took off 3 bases at V and 6 bases at J, with 15 bases between the two ends. The germline V gene has CDR1 DFQATT and CDR2 SNEGSKA (reference sequence). The CDR3 is 13 amino acids. CDR3 in amino acids: CSASPQQGFEQYF. The CDR3 nucleotides read TGCAGTGCTAGTCCGCAACAGGGTTTCGAGCAGTACTTC.

There are many counts of this clonotype. The V and J genes are TRBV5-1 and TRBJ2-7; TRBD2 aligns across 8 bases. Germline CDR1 SGHRS, CDR2 YFSETQ. After removal of 0 bases from V and 1 base from J, the junction contained 9 bases not matched to a gene. The CDR3 totals 17 residues. The CDR3 protein is CASSLGSRGGESYEQYF. In DNA form, the CDR3 reads TGCGCCAGCAGCTTGGGTTCTCGGGGGGGGGAATCCTACGAGCAGTACTTC.